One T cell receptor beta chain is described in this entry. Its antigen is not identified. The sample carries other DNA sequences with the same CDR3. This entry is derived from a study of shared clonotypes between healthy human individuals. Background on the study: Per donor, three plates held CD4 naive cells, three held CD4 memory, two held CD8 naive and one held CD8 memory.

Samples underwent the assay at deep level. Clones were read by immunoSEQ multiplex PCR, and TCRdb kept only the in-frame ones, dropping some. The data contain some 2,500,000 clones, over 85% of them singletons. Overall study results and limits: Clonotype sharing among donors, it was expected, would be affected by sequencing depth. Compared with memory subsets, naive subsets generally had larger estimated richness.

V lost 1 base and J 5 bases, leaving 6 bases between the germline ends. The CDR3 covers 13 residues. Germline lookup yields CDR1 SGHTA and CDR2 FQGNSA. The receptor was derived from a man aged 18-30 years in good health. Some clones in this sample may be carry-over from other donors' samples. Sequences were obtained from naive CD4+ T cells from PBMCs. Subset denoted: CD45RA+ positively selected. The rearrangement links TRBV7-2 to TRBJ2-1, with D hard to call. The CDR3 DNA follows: TGTGCCAGCAGCTTAGGGCCGAACAATGAGCAGTTCTTC. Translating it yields CASSLGPNNEQFF.